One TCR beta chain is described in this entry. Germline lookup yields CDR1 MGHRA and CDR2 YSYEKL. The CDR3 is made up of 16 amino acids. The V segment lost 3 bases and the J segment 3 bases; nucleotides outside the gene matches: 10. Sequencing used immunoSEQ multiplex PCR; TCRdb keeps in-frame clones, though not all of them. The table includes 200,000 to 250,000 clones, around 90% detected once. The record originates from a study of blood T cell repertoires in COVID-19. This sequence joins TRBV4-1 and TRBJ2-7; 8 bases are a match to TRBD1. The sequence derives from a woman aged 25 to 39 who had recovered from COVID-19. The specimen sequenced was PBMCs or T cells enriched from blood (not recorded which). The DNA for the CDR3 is TGCGCCAGCAGCCAGGACAGGGATCGATCGGTCTACGAGCAGTACTTC. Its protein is CASSQDRDRSVYEQYF.